The clone carrying this TCR beta chain came up a few times. The J segment lost 1 base and the V segment lost 5 bases, leaving 8 bases of the junction unmatched. There are 15 residues in the CDR3. CDR1 is SGDLS and CDR2 is YYNGEE in the germline V gene. Library construction involved attaching unique molecular identifiers to individual cDNA molecules, which allowed quantitative, reproducible TCR counting. Authors' data handling: Approximately 100,000 TCRs per sample was the median, with a range of roughly 23,224 to 750,000. Each CDR3 protein gets one entry after TCRdb re-called the RACE reads with MiXCR. The V and J calls were not made by the authors but by TCRdb's processing. The table includes under 100,000 distinct CDR3 sequences, roughly 11% detected once. Sample time point: patch test 2, 6 weeks after DPC sensitization. Treatment of the sample: therapeutic diphenylcyclopropenone sensitization with weekly scalp DPC.

The entry originates in a study of human T cells and chemical hapten exposure. Study summary: Yields of TCR per sample differed, chiefly owing to small differences in pooled library volume.

The sequencing here drew on whole blood, taken in connection with sensitization to the hapten diphenylcyclopropenone (DPC). This TCR came from a woman in her thirties or forties with alopecia areata. Some clones in this sample may be carry-over from other donors' samples. The chain uses TRBV9 and TRBJ2-7; 8 nucleotides match TRBD1. The CDR3 DNA sequence: TGTGCCAGCAGTCCTAGGACAGGGCAGTCCTACGAGCAGTACTTC. Its translation: CASSPRTGQSYEQYF.